The entry below describes one T cell receptor (beta chain). Its antigen is unknown. The data stem from a study of cytomegalovirus exposure and HLA in healthy donors. Across the study: Findings of an earlier analysis included some 120 million unique TCR beta sequences from roughly 190 million T cells. Clustering assigned 70% to 90% of the approximately 370 genotyped donors to the Caucasian-associated ancestry cluster.

Primers for the PCR totalled 60 Vbeta and 13 Jbeta. Repertoires were generated with immunoSEQ multiplex PCR, while TCRdb's copy carries only in-frame clones and drops some. The sample carries about 170,000 clones, 75% recorded once. The study, taken as a whole, reports: The CMV antigen specificity of a few CMV-associated chains was confirmed through in vitro analysis. Among the most significant clusters, several appeared linked to common viral pathogens in a later analysis.

Trimming shortened V by 2 bases and J by 1 base, and 14 bases separated the two germline ends. CDR3 length: 16 residues. CDR1 is SGHVS and CDR2 is FQNEAQ in the germline V gene. The TCR comes from a woman between 50 and 59 years old in good health and CMV-seropositive. This chain connects TRBV7-8 to TRBJ2-5; a possible D gene is TRBD2 (7 bases). The sample comprised PBMCs. This CDR3 reads CASSLLSAGAQETQYF. As DNA, the CDR3 is TGTGCCAGCAGCTTATTGTCTGCGGGGGCCCAAGAGACCCAGTACTTC.